This T cell receptor beta chain was observed in a study of low-dose radiotherapy and immunotherapy resistance in tumors. There are a few counts of this clonotype. Primers used for first-strand cDNA, a TRAV- and TRBV-specific set, covered both alpha and beta chains. A constant-region primer paired with the V-primer adapter amplified TCRs over 20 PCR cycles. Each CDR3 protein is one row after TCRdb ran MiXCR on the reads. Of around 10,000 distinct CDR3 sequences in the sample, approximately 69% are singletons; the top ten hold approximately 6.9%. Trimming took 5 bases from V and 3 from J; bases not matched to a gene: 8. The CDR3 is 15 amino acids. Germline V CDR1 and CDR2: MDHEN, SYDVKM.

The chain has TRBV28 and TRBJ1-1; TRBD1 matches 8 bases. The sequence was obtained from a human donor with advanced metastatic prostate, ovarian, gallbladder or colorectal cancer (not recorded which). This table probably holds off-target reads from a library built for another chain. CDR3 DNA sequence: TGTGCCAGCAGTACAGGGGGACTTCTGGACACTGAAGCTTTCTTT. Protein product: CASSTGGLLDTEAFF.